The 25 T cell receptor beta chains below were found in one sample sequenced in a study of blood T cell repertoires in COVID-19. Only in-frame clones appear in the TCRdb table, and some are missing; sequencing was by immunoSEQ multiplex PCR. The sample lists around 140,000 clones; approximately 80% were seen once. Sequencing was carried out using peripheral blood. These receptors all stem from a woman between 55 and 75 years old with acute or convalescent COVID-19.

This clone has only one observation. The chain couples TRBV11-3 to TRBJ2-7; TRBD1 aligns across 10 bases. The V and J ends lost 2 bases and 5 bases, in that order; junction bases with no gene match: 6. The CDR3 sequence is 15 residues long. The V gene's germline CDR1 is SGHNT and CDR2 YENEEA. The CDR3 here is CASSLSGTGVHEQYF. The CDR3 DNA reads as TGTGCCAGCAGCTTATCCGGGACAGGGGTCCACGAGCAGTACTTC.

V usage is TRBV20-1 and J usage is TRBJ1-2; TRBD1 matches at 10 bases. The CDR3 consists of 13 residues. CDR1 is DFQATT, CDR2 SNEGSKA, per germline (reference sequence). V shed 3 bases and J 8 bases; nucleotides not matched to a gene: 6. CDR3 region: CSASATGQGGYTF. CDR3 sequence (DNA): TGCAGTGCTAGTGCAACGGGACAGGGGGGCTACACCTTC.

The CDR3 DNA is TGTGCCAGCAGTGAACAGGGACACACTGAAGCTTTCTTT. It translates to CASSEQGHTEAFF. V gene TRBV6-4 combines with J gene TRBJ1-1, with D perhaps matching TRBD1 (6 bases). CDR1 is MRHNA and CDR2 is SNTAGT in the germline V gene. The CDR3 contains 13 residues. Trimming shortened V by 3 bases and J by 3 bases, and 8 bases separated the two germline ends.

This clone was counted a single time. DNA for the CDR3: TGCGCCAGCAGCCTTCACATCCAAGAGACCCAGTACTTC. Protein product: CASSLHIQETQYF. V usage is TRBV4-1 and J usage is TRBJ2-5, with unresolved D. Germline V CDR1 and CDR2: MGHRA, YSYEKL. This CDR3 is 13 amino acids long. The V and J ends lost 4 bases and 1 base respectively, with 7 bases between them.

The rearrangement joins TRBV2 to TRBJ1-2, with D tentatively TRBD1 (6 bases). In germline, CDR1 is SNHLY, CDR2 FYNNEI. The CDR3 spans 14 residues. V was cut by 4 bases and J by 7 bases, with 16 bases left in between. The CDR3 coding sequence is TGTGCCAGCAGTGCAAACAGGGAATCTGGTGGCTACACCTTC. Amino acids: CASSANRESGGYTF.

This clone was counted only a few times. The chain has TRBV7-8 and TRBJ2-7, with D tentatively TRBD1 (5 bases). Germline lookup yields CDR1 SGHVS and CDR2 FQNEAQ. This CDR3 is built from 15 residues. V gave up 2 bases and J gave up 4 bases, with 15 bases separating them. CDR3 bases: TGTGCCAGCAGCTTATGGGTGGGGCCCCCTTACGAGCAGTACTTC. This sequence encodes CASSLWVGPPYEQYF.

V gene TRBV15 combines with J gene TRBJ2-1, with TRBD2 identical over 12 bases. V gave up 2 bases and J gave up 12 bases; unmatched junction bases: 8. Looked up from germline, CDR1 is LNHNV and CDR2 is YYDKDF (reference sequence). The CDR3 is 15 residues long. The CDR3 sequence is CATSRTGLAGIRQFF. In DNA form, the CDR3 reads TGTGCCACCAGCAGAACGGGACTAGCGGGTATACGGCAGTTCTTC.

The genes are TRBV27 and TRBJ2-1; 8 bases fit TRBD2. The CDR3 sequence is 15 residues long. The germline gives CDR1 MNHEY, CDR2 SMNVEV (reference sequence). Germline trimming cut 3 bases from V and 7 bases from J; bases unmatched to any gene: 8. In nucleotides, the CDR3 is TGTGCCAGCAGTTTCTACGCGGGAGGTATGAATGAGCAGTTCTTC. Its translation is CASSFYAGGMNEQFF.

The chain recombines TRBV5-4 with TRBJ2-3, with D hard to call. CDR3 size: 13 residues. V lost 0 bases to trimming and J lost 11 bases, with 13 bases between them. Germline lookup yields CDR1 SGHNT and CDR2 YYREEE (reference sequence). This CDR3 reads CASSLATSLVQYF. As DNA, the CDR3 is TGTGCCAGCAGCTTGGCCACCTCACTGGTGCAGTATTTT.

V usage is TRBV19 and J usage is TRBJ2-1; D is perhaps TRBD1 (6 bases). Trimming left V 9 bases short and J 3 bases short, with 15 bases between. CDR1 is LNHDA and CDR2 is SQIVND in the germline V gene (reference sequence). This CDR3 has 14 amino acids. The DNA for the CDR3 is TGTGCCAGCACCCGGGACACAAGCTACAATGAGCAGTTCTTC. Its translation: CASTRDTSYNEQFF.

The chain carries TRBV30 and TRBJ2-7; a weak D match, TRBD2 (6 bases). The CDR3 totals 11 residues. Germline loops: CDR1 GTSNPN, CDR2 SVGIG (reference sequence). With 2 bases removed from V and 6 bases from J, the gap between germline ends came to 8 bases. In DNA, the CDR3 is TGTGCCTGGAGTCACGGGGGCGAGCAGTACTTC. Amino acid sequence: CAWSHGGEQYF.

The chain has TRBV3-1 (or the pseudogene TRBV3-2) and TRBJ1-5; D is ambiguous. The CDR3 covers 15 residues. Per germline, CDR1 LGHDT and CDR2 YNNKEL (reference sequence). V was pared by 1 base and J by 4 bases, with 11 bases between. The CDR3 is CASSQGGMDNQPQHF. CDR3 in DNA: TGTGCCAGCAGCCAAGGAGGCATGGATAATCAGCCCCAGCATTTT.

The chain has TRBV30 and TRBJ2-7, with 11 positions matching TRBD1. Germline CDR1 and CDR2: GTSNPN and SVGIG (reference sequence). The CDR3 is 14 amino acids. V shed 5 bases, J shed 2 bases, and the junction held 5 bases outside the gene matches. CDR3 in amino acids: CAWGSGQGAYEQYF. The CDR3 DNA is TGTGCCTGGGGATCGGGACAGGGGGCCTACGAGCAGTACTTC.

This sequence joins TRBV24-1 and TRBJ1-2; no firm D call. Deletions cut 3 bases from V and 5 bases from J, with 12 bases between. The CDR3 covers 14 residues. Germline V gene sequence: CDR1 KGHDR, CDR2 SFDVKD. The CDR3 loop reads CATSDRTRGYGYTF. Written as DNA, the CDR3 is TGTGCCACCAGTGATAGAACACGGGGATATGGCTACACCTTC.

The chain joins TRBV3-1 (or the pseudogene TRBV3-2) to TRBJ2-1, with 7 bases identical to TRBD1. CDR1 is LGHDT and CDR2 is YNNKEL in the germline V gene (reference sequence). J lost 9 bases, V lost 3 bases, and 8 bases had no gene match. This CDR3 contains 14 residues. The CDR3 DNA reads TGTGCCAGCAGCCAGGGTCGACAGGGAAGTGAGCAGTTCTTC. This sequence encodes CASSQGRQGSEQFF.

The chain recombines TRBV10-1 with TRBJ2-1; 9 bases are a match to TRBD1. CDR1 and CDR2 (germline): WNHNN, SYGVQD (reference sequence). V lost 5 bases, J lost 8 bases, and 7 bases stayed unmatched. The CDR3 contains 14 residues. As DNA, the CDR3 is TGCGCCAGCAGTCCCGGGACAGGGAGCGATGAGCAGTTCTTC. Residues: CASSPGTGSDEQFF.

CDR3 residues: CASSPSVRLVAEAFF. For the CDR3, the DNA is TGTGCCAGCAGCCCATCTGTCCGACTTGTCGCTGAAGCTTTCTTT. J is TRBJ1-1 and V is TRBV5-4; no clear D. V was trimmed by 4 bases and J by 6 bases, leaving 19 bases between them. The CDR3 runs 15 residues. Looked up from germline, CDR1 is SGHNT and CDR2 is YYREEE (reference sequence).

The chain couples TRBV27 to TRBJ2-7; 9 bases line up with TRBD2. Unmatched junction bases numbered 10, after V lost 5 bases and J lost 5 bases. Germline-derived CDR1 and CDR2 are MNHEY and SMNVEV (reference sequence). This CDR3 comprises 15 residues. The CDR3 sequence is CASSHRGLALHEQYF. CDR3 in DNA: TGTGCCAGCAGTCACCGAGGACTAGCGCTACACGAGCAGTACTTC.

The V call is TRBV20-1, the J call TRBJ2-7, with 8 bases lining up with TRBD2. CDR3 size: 16 residues. V was clipped by 3 bases and J by 0 bases; unmatched bases: 10. Germline loops: CDR1 DFQATT, CDR2 SNEGSKA (reference sequence). The CDR3 region is CSASGAGEIRSYEQYF. The CDR3 bases are TGCAGTGCTAGTGGAGCGGGAGAAATCCGCTCCTACGAGCAGTACTTC.

This chain connects TRBV7-2 to TRBJ2-2; 10 bases match TRBD2. With 0 bases clipped from V and 5 bases from J, the junction kept 0 bases outside the gene matches. The CDR3 is 15 amino acids. Germline values: CDR1 SGHTA, CDR2 FQGNSA. CDR3 residues: CASSLAGLATGELFF. Here the CDR3 DNA reads TGTGCCAGCAGCTTAGCGGGACTAGCGACCGGGGAGCTGTTTTTT.

The chain links TRBV28 to TRBJ2-7; D not certain. The germline gives CDR1 MDHEN, CDR2 SYDVKM. V dropped 5 bases and J dropped 7 bases, with 12 bases sitting between them. This CDR3 has 12 amino acids. The CDR3 is CASSPTFEEQYF. As DNA, the CDR3 is TGTGCCAGCAGTCCGACTTTCGAAGAGCAGTACTTC.

The chain is built from TRBV24-1 and TRBJ1-5; D uncertain. This CDR3 comprises 19 residues. V gave up 7 bases and J gave up 4 bases, with 28 bases separating them. CDR1 and CDR2 from the germline V gene are KGHDR and SFDVKD. CDR3 protein: CATRWGLGGPKLPNQPQHF. The CDR3 DNA follows: TGTGCCACCAGGTGGGGTTTAGGAGGACCTAAACTCCCGAATCAGCCCCAGCATTTT.

This clone has just a few counts. The chain carries TRBV6-5 and TRBJ1-5, with TRBD1 as a possible D gene (5 bases). V was clipped by 4 bases and J by 0 bases, with 10 bases between them. The V gene's germline CDR1 is MNHEY and CDR2 SVGAGI. The CDR3 totals 15 residues. The CDR3 is CASSSGIVSNQPQHF. In DNA, the CDR3 is TGTGCCAGCAGTTCAGGGATAGTTAGCAATCAGCCCCAGCATTTT.

The rearrangement uses TRBV7-9 and TRBJ2-7; 9 nucleotides match TRBD1. Germline values: CDR1 SEHNR, CDR2 FQNEAQ (reference sequence). After removal of 0 bases from V and 7 bases from J, the junction contained 10 bases not matched to a gene. The CDR3 contains 16 residues. The CDR3 coding sequence is TGTGCCAGCAGCTTAGCGACAGGACAGGGGTCGAGAGAGCAGTACTTC. Translated, it gives CASSLATGQGSREQYF.

V and J are TRBV11-2 and TRBJ1-2; D perhaps matches TRBD1 (5 bases). V was cut by 4 bases and J by 4 bases, with 13 bases left in between. The CDR3 has 14 residues. Germline CDR1 reads SGHAT; CDR2 reads FQNNGV. The CDR3 loop reads CASSSRQSIYGYTF. Here the CDR3 DNA reads TGTGCCAGCAGCTCCAGACAGTCTATCTATGGCTACACCTTC.